A selection of T cell receptor beta chains follows, all from one sample in a study of sequential checkpoint blockade in melanoma. The assay was immunoSEQ multiplex PCR, and TCRdb's table has in-frame clones only and misses some. Of about 22,000 clones detected, roughly 27% appear once; the ten largest clones hold roughly 7%. The material sequenced was tumor tissue (inferred from file names), taken from a patient given nivolumab and ipilimumab in sequence. All receptors derive from a human donor with melanoma. Each CDR3 is given with its conserved first and last residue. D genes are given only for firm matches. A row's size may be missing; if present it is once, few, many or a size class.

cdr3_nt: TGTGCCAGCAGCTTATCAGGTGGCACTGAAGCTTTCTTT; cdr3_aa: CASSLSGGTEAFF; v_call: TRBV7-4; clone_size: medium-sized; j_call: TRBJ1-1; d_call: NA
cdr3_nt: TGTGCCAGCAGCTTAGTACAGGGGGATACGCAGTATTTT; cdr3_aa: CASSLVQGDTQYF; v_call: TRBV7-2; clone_size: few; j_call: TRBJ2-3; d_call: TRBD1
cdr3_nt: TGTGCCAGCAGCACCTCCTCGACTAGCGGGAACCATGAGCAGTTCTTC; cdr3_aa: CASSTSSTSGNHEQFF; v_call: TRBV9; clone_size: NA; j_call: TRBJ2-1; d_call: TRBD2
cdr3_nt: TGTGCCAGCAGTCCCGAGGGGACAGGGGCCTACGAGCAGTACTTC; cdr3_aa: CASSPEGTGAYEQYF; v_call: TRBV27; clone_size: NA; j_call: TRBJ2-7; d_call: TRBD1
cdr3_nt: TGCGCCAGCAGCCCGGGGCAGCTCACAGATACGCAGTATTTT; cdr3_aa: CASSPGQLTDTQYF; v_call: TRBV4-1; clone_size: few; j_call: TRBJ2-3; d_call: NA
cdr3_nt: TGTGCCACCAGCAGAGTGGCGACAGGGGTACATGGCTACACCTTC; cdr3_aa: CATSRVATGVHGYTF; v_call: TRBV15; clone_size: NA; j_call: TRBJ1-2; d_call: TRBD1
cdr3_nt: TGTGCCTGGAGTACGCGACAGGGGGCCTACAATGAGCAGTTCTTC; cdr3_aa: CAWSTRQGAYNEQFF; v_call: TRBV30; clone_size: few; j_call: TRBJ2-1; d_call: TRBD1
cdr3_nt: TGTGCCAGCTCACCACAGTCAGACTATGGCTACACCTTC; cdr3_aa: CASSPQSDYGYTF; v_call: TRBV18; clone_size: NA; j_call: TRBJ1-2; d_call: NA
cdr3_nt: TGCGCCGCCGGGGGGGAAGGACAGAGCTACGAGCAGTACTTC; cdr3_aa: CAAGGEGQSYEQYF; v_call: TRBV10-2; clone_size: few; j_call: TRBJ2-7; d_call: TRBD2
cdr3_nt: TGTGCCAGCAGCTTAGGGGTGGCAAGTCCAACTAGCACAGATACGCAGTATTTT; cdr3_aa: CASSLGVASPTSTDTQYF; v_call: TRBV11-3; clone_size: few; j_call: TRBJ2-3; d_call: NA